The source of this T cell receptor beta chain is a study of blood T cell repertoires in COVID-19. About the study: Some COVID-19 samples were acute and others convalescent; all came from the United States, Italy and Spain. PBMCs, B-cell-depleted T cells, or T cells were the source of the cDNA or gDNA that made up the material.

Original analysis: Using reference gene primer amplification, nucleated cell counts were estimated. Data came from immunoSEQ multiplex PCR; TCRdb stores just in-frame clones and leaves some out. V and J calls and clone size come straight from that table; D and trimming were deduced from the DNA. The sample has 150,000 to 200,000 clones, approximately 82% seen once. The sample holds a few counts of this clone. The CDR3 totals 15 residues. Germline CDR1 reads LNHNV; CDR2 reads YYDKDF (reference sequence). Unmatched junction bases numbered 7, after V lost 3 bases and J lost 5 bases. V usage is TRBV15 and J usage is TRBJ2-5, with TRBD2 identical over 9 bases. The clonotype comes from a woman in her forties or fifties in a cohort exposed to, infected with or recovered from COVID-19 (not recorded which). Input material: PBMCs or T cells enriched from blood (not recorded which). The CDR3 reads CATSREAGGGETQYF. The CDR3, as DNA: TGTGCCACCAGCAGGGAAGCGGGAGGCGGGGAGACCCAGTACTTC. The variable domain in full, with the rest retrieved from reference TRBV15 and TRBJ2-5, is DAMVIQNPRYQVTQFGKPVTLSCSQTLNHNVMYWYQQKSSQAPKLLFHYYDKDFNNEADTPDNFQSRRPNTSFCFLDIRSPGLGDTAMYLCATSREAGGGETQYFGPGTRLLVL.